The 10 T cell receptor beta chains in this list originate from one sample, sequenced in a study of response to subunit inactivated influenza vaccine (dated by TCRdb to the late 2010s). Library preparation used RT-PCR. Sequencer: Illumina HiSeq 2500. The raw public reads went through TCRdb reprocessing: fastp at Q25, MiXCR clone calling, in-frame beta chains kept. Every entry covers one CDR3 protein and lists the most common genes and DNA from its rows. The sample table contains 530,000 or so distinct CDR3 sequences; only one count was recorded for approximately 24% of them. The top ten constitute 1.5% to 2% of the sample. The sample here was CD4+ T cells sorted from PBMCs, taken approximately 5 days after vaccination. These receptor sequences come from a man over 45 who received an inactivated influenza vaccine. Donor details come from another sample of the same person, matched by shared clones.

This clonotype has only a few counts. The V call is TRBV6-5, the J call TRBJ2-4; 9 bases match TRBD1. The germline CDR1 and CDR2 sequences are MNHEY and SVGAGI. The CDR3 is 17 amino acids. V trimming: 4 bases; J trimming: 0 bases; junction bases outside the gene matches: 7. The CDR3 sequence is CASSLKQGAQAKNIQYF. CDR3 bases: TGTGCCAGCAGTTTAAAACAGGGGGCTCAAGCCAAAAACATTCAGTACTTC.

This clonotype was detected ten times or more. The junction does not match germline at one end; this may be a read error. The CDR3 loop reads CASSIAGGSYNEQFF. CDR3 DNA sequence: TGTGCCAGCAGCATAGCGGGAGGGTCCTACAATGAGCAGTTCTTC. V usage is TRBV7-2 and J usage is TRBJ2-1; TRBD2 agrees at 11 bases. Germline CDR1 is SGHTA and CDR2 is FQGNSA. The CDR3 has 15 residues.

The chain uses TRBV12-3 or TRBV12-4 and TRBJ2-1, with D perhaps TRBD1 (8 bases). Trimming shortened V by 5 bases and J by 9 bases, and 17 bases separated the two germline ends. CDR3 size: 14 residues. The CDR3 bases are TGTGCCAGCAGTCCCAGGACAGGGAGGGTTGAGCAGTTCTTC. Its translation: CASSPRTGRVEQFF.

The table lists this clonotype with many counts. This chain connects TRBV12-3 or TRBV12-4 to TRBJ1-4; D remains ambiguous. V lost 3 bases to trimming and J lost 8 bases, with 4 bases between them. The CDR3 spans 11 residues. The CDR3 reads CASSFREKLFF. CDR3 sequence (DNA): TGTGCCAGCAGTTTTCGAGAAAAACTGTTTTTT.

The rearrangement uses TRBV7-2 and TRBJ2-7; 9 bases fit TRBD1. This CDR3 comprises 15 residues. V shed 1 base and J 6 bases; nucleotides not matched to a gene: 7. Looked up from germline, CDR1 is SGHTA and CDR2 is FQGNSA. CDR3 region: CASSLGGQGGSEQYF. CDR3 coding DNA: TGTGCCAGCAGCTTAGGGGGACAGGGCGGATCCGAGCAGTACTTC. The full variable domain, in which reference TRBV7-2 and TRBJ2-7 provide the parts outside the CDR3, is GAGVSQSPSNKVTEKGKDVELRCDPISGHTALYWYRQSLGQGLEFLIYFQGNSAPDKSGLPSDRFSAERTGGSVSTLTIQRTQQEDSAVYLCASSLGGQGGSEQYFGPGTRLTVT.

In this sample, this clonotype turned up once. The rearrangement joins TRBV20-1 to TRBJ2-1, with TRBD2 matching 9 bases. The CDR3 totals 14 residues. With 4 bases clipped from V and 7 bases from J, the junction kept 8 bases outside the gene matches. In germline, CDR1 is DFQATT, CDR2 SNEGSKA (reference sequence). CDR3 sequence: CSATRGSGRNEQFF. CDR3 DNA sequence: TGCAGTGCTACCCGGGGTAGCGGGAGAAATGAGCAGTTCTTC.

This clonotype was seen more than once but under ten times. CDR3 bases: TGCGCCAGCAGCTTGGGAACAGGGGTTGGGACCTACGAGCAGTACTTC. It translates to CASSLGTGVGTYEQYF. V gene TRBV5-1 combines with J gene TRBJ2-7; 7 bases fit TRBD1. V dropped 0 bases and J dropped 2; count of bases not matched to a gene: 8. Per germline, CDR1 SGHRS and CDR2 YFSETQ. This CDR3 spans 16 amino acids. The full variable domain, rest sourced from reference TRBV5-1 and TRBJ2-7, is KAGVTQTPRYLIKTRGQQVTLSCSPISGHRSVSWYQQTPGQGLQFLFEYFSETQRNKGNFPGRFSGRQFSNSRSEMNVSTLELGDSALYLCASSLGTGVGTYEQYFGPGTRLTVT.

This chain uses TRBV28 with TRBJ1-1; D is possibly TRBD1 (5 bases). This CDR3 has 14 residues. Germline CDR1 MDHEN, CDR2 SYDVKM. The germline V and J ends were trimmed by 4 bases and 3 bases, with 12 bases remaining between them. CDR3 in amino acids: CASSSSGRYTEAFF. DNA of the CDR3: TGTGCCAGCAGTTCTTCAGGGAGGTACACTGAAGCTTTCTTT.

The CDR3 region has the DNA TGTGCCAGCACCCTACAGGGGGGCAACACAGATACGCAGTATTTT. Translation: CASTLQGGNTDTQYF. V gene TRBV6-2 or TRBV6-3 combines with J gene TRBJ2-3; 8 nucleotides line up with TRBD1. J gave up 2 bases and V 7 bases, and 8 bases lay outside the gene matches. CDR3 size: 15 residues. The V gene's germline CDR1 is MNHEY and CDR2 SVGEGT.

A few counts support this clonotype. The chain is built from TRBV28 and TRBJ1-1; D may be TRBD1 (6 bases). V lost 10 bases to trimming and J lost 1 base, with 13 bases between them. From germline, CDR1 is MDHEN and CDR2 SYDVKM. This CDR3 spans 13 amino acids. CDR3 sequence (DNA): TGTGCCACCCTGGGACATTCGAACACTGAAGCTTTCTTT. It codes for CATLGHSNTEAFF.